This T cell receptor (beta chain) was sequenced during a study of blood T cell repertoires in COVID-19. Overall study context: Sites across the United States, Italy and Spain contributed samples from acute and convalescent COVID-19.

In the study's own analysis: Reference gene primer amplification gave estimated nucleated cell counts. Sequencing was performed with immunoSEQ multiplex PCR; in TCRdb, only in-frame clones are kept and a portion is missing. V, J and clone size were drawn from that table, and D and trimming were deduced from the DNA. The repertoire holds more than 95,000 clones, with roughly 91% as singletons. Between the trimmed V and J ends, which lost 6 bases and 10 bases, there was a span of 21 bases. CDR3 length: 14 residues. Looked up from germline, CDR1 is SNHLY and CDR2 is FYNNEI. V usage is TRBV2 and J usage is TRBJ2-5, with D perhaps matching TRBD2 (6 bases). This TCR derives from a human donor in a cohort sampled during active COVID-19. Sequencing was done on a sample of peripheral blood. In DNA form, the CDR3 reads TGTGCCAGCAGCCAACTCCGGGCCGGGGGTGGCCAGTACTTC. It yields the protein CASSQLRAGGGQYF.